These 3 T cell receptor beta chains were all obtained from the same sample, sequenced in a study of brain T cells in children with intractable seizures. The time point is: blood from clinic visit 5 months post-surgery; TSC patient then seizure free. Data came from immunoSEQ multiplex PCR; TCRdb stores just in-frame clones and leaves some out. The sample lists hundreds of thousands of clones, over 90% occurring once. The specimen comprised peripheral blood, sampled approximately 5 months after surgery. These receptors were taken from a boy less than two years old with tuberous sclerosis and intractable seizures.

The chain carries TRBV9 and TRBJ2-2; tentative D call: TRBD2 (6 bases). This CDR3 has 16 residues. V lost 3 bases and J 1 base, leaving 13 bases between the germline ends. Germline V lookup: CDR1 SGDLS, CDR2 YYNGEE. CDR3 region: CASSAPSGVNTGELFF. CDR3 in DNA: TGTGCCAGCAGCGCTCCCTCGGGGGTGAACACCGGGGAGCTGTTTTTT.

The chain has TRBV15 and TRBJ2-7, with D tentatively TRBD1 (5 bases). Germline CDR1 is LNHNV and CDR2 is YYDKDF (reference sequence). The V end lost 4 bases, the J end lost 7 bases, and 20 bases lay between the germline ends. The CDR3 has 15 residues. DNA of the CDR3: TGTGCCACCAGCACCCCGCAGGGCCCTCTTTGGGAGCAGTACTTC. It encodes CATSTPQGPLWEQYF.

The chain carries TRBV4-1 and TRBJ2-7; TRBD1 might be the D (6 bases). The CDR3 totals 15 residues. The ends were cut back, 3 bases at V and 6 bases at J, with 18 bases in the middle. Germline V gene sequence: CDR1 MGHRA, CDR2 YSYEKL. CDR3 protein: CASSQAGTTQIEQYF. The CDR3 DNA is TGCGCCAGCAGCCAGGCCGGGACAACCCAAATCGAGCAGTACTTC.